This TCR beta chain was sequenced during a study of blood T cell repertoires in COVID-19. As for the study in general: Sample material is recorded as cDNA or gDNA derived from T cells, B-cell-depleted T cells, or PBMCs.

The V gene's germline CDR1 is PRHDT and CDR2 FYEKMQ (reference sequence). The CDR3 extends over 17 amino acids. V lost 5 bases to trimming and J lost 4 bases, with 21 bases between them. TCRdb's copy holds only in-frame clones and misses some; the assay was immunoSEQ multiplex PCR. The data contain 310,000 or so clones, 86% of them singletons. The source is a woman aged 50 to 60 with acute or convalescent COVID-19. V usage is TRBV13 and J usage is TRBJ1-3; TRBD1 is a possible D gene (5 bases). Sequencing was carried out using peripheral blood. DNA of the CDR3: TGTGCCAGCAGCCCGAGAAGATTAGCAGGGTCAGGAAACACCATATATTTT. It specifies CASSPRRLAGSGNTIYF. Looking up the rest from reference TRBV13 and TRBJ1-3 gives the full variable domain: AAGVIQSPRHLIKEKRETATLKCYPIPRHDTVYWYQQGPGQDPQFLISFYEKMQSDKGSIPDRFSAQQFSDYHSELNMSSLELGDSALYFCASSPRRLAGSGNTIYFGEGSWLTVV.